The source of this T cell receptor beta chain is a study of blood T cell repertoires in COVID-19. Study-wide context: T cells, B-cell-depleted T cells, or PBMCs provided the cDNA or gDNA that served as material.

Methods used by the authors: Reference gene primer amplification yielded estimated nucleated cell counts. Using immunoSEQ multiplex PCR, the repertoire was profiled, and TCRdb retains in-frame clones only, with some absent. The V and J calls and the clone size are those of that table, but D and trimming were determined from the DNA. The sample has approximately 270,000 clones, about 85% seen once; the top ten hold 0.85% to 1%. CDR3 length equals 13 residues. The V and J ends lost 7 bases and 5 bases, in that order; junction bases with no gene match: 7. The germline CDR1 and CDR2 sequences are SNHLY and FYNNEI. A Seattle source enrolled patients during active infection and followed them longitudinally.

The sequencing sample was made of peripheral blood. The receptor comes from a human donor with COVID-19, enrolled during active disease. The donor label of this sample is uncertain. The chain is built from TRBV2 and TRBJ1-2; 7 nucleotides agree with TRBD1. In nucleotides, the CDR3 is TGTGCCAGCAACCAGGGGGTGGGGTATGGCTACACCTTC. The encoded protein is CASNQGVGYGYTF. Filled out from reference TRBV2 and TRBJ1-2, the complete variable domain reads EPEVTQTPSHQVTQMGQEVILRCVPISNHLYFYWYRQILGQKVEFLVSFYNNEISEKSEIFDDQFSVERPDGSNFTLKIRSTKLEDSAMYFCASNQGVGYGYTFGSGTRLTVV.